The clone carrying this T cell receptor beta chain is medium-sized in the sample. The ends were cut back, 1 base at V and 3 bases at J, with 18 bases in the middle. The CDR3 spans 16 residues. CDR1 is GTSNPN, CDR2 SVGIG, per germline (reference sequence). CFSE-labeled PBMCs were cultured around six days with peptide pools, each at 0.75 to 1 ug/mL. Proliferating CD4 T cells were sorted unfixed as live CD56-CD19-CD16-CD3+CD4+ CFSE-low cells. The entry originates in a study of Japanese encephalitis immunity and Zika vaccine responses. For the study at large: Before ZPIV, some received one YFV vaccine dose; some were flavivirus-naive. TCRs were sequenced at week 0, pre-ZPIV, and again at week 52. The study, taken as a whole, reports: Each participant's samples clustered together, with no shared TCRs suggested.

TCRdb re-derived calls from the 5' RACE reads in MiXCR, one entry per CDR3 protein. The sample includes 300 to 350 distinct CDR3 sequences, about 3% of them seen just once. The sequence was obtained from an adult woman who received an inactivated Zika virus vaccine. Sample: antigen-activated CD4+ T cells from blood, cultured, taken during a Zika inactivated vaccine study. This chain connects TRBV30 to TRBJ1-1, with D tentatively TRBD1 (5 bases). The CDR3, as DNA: TGTGCCTGGAGTGGACCAGGGATAAGGGGAGACACTGAAGCTTTCTTT. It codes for CAWSGPGIRGDTEAFF.